The 3 T cell receptor beta chains in this list originate from one sample, sequenced in a study of blood T cells in healthy people across ages. For the second PCR, which ran for roughly 7 to 11 cycles, a sample-barcoded 5' primer and a J-beta primer mix were used. TCRdb re-called the 5' RACE reads through MiXCR, storing one row per CDR3 protein. The table shows some 690,000 distinct CDR3 sequences, with 20% to 25% occurring only once. The sequenced sample consisted of blood. These receptors were taken from a man in his 70s in good health.

This clonotype was observed a handful of times. The chain combines TRBV7-2 with TRBJ2-1, with a weak D call TRBD2 (5 bases). CDR3 size: 16 residues. Trimming shortened V by 0 bases and J by 6 bases, and 15 bases separated the two germline ends. Germline V gives CDR1 SGHTA, CDR2 FQGNSA. CDR3 sequence reads: CASSLASQRAVNEQFF. DNA for the CDR3: TGTGCCAGCAGCTTAGCGTCCCAGAGGGCCGTCAATGAGCAGTTCTTC.

The chain uses TRBV6-1 and TRBJ1-5, with D possibly TRBD1 on 6 matching bases. V lost 6 bases to trimming and J lost 5 bases, with 11 bases between them. The CDR3 is made up of 13 amino acids. CDR1 and CDR2 from the germline V gene are MNHNS and SASEGT. The CDR3 nucleotides are TGTGCCAGCAGAAGGGAGGGGGATCAGCCCCAGCATTTT. This codes for CASRREGDQPQHF.

This clonotype was observed a few times. V and J are TRBV6-4 and TRBJ2-3; 10 nucleotides line up with TRBD2. The V and J ends lost 7 bases and 4 bases, in that order; junction bases with no gene match: 5. The CDR3 has 14 residues. Germline V CDR1 and CDR2: MRHNA, SNTAGT. DNA of the CDR3: TGTGCCAGCAAAGCGGGGGGGCCCTCAGATACGCAGTATTTT. It specifies CASKAGGPSDTQYF.